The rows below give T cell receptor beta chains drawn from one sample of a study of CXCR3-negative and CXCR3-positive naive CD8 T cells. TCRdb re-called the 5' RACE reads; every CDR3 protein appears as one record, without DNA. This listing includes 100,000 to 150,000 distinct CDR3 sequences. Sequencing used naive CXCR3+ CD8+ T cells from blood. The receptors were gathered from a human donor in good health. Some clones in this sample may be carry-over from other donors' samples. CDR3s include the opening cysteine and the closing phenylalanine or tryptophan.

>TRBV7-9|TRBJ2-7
CASSPQGFYEQYF
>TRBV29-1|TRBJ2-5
CSVAFDRQETQYF
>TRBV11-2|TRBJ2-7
CASSTWDRATYEQYF
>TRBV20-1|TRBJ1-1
CSARPIQGPDTEAFF
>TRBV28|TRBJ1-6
CASSRTHGGSPLHF
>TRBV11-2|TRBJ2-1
CASSLVASEQFF
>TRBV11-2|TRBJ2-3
CASRGQGTDTQYF
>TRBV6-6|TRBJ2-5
CASRPPGQPQETQYF
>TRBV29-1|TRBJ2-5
CSGGSLRGQETQYF
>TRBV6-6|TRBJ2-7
CASSSNGGAEQYF
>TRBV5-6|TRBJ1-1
CASSYGTGGTEAFF
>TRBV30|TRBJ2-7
CAWSDFTGTSGGGVDEQYF
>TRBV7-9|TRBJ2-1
CASSATSGRAYNEQFF
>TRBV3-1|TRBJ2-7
CASSQIGTLGGEQYF
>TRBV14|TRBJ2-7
CASSQRGTDLYEQYF
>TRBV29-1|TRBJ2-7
CSVVGGETYGYTF
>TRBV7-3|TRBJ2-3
CASSPGVGADTQYF
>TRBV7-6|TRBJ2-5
CASRASSSWGDPLQETQYF
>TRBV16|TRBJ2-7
CASSPEIHGEQYF
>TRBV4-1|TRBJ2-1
CASSQEDPSGRSYNEQFF
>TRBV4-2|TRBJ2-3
CASSPGTSGRDTQYF
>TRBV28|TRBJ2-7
CASSLLHGTTIDSEQYF
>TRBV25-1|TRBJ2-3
CASSESPAGSTDTQYF
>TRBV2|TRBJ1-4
CASSEAHRATNEKLFF
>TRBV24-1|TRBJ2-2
CATSSQTVNTGELFF
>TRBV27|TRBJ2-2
CASTLKRGGNTGELFF
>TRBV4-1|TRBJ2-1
CASNAGQGNNEQFF
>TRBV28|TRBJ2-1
CASRPRGLQGAGDEQFF
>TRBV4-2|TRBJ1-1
CASSQGGLGTEAFF
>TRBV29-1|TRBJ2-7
CSVEDMGREYF
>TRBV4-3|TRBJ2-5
CASSQGLEETQYF
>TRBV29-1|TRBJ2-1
CSVRLARYNEQFF
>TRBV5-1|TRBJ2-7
CASSHPPGPGEQYF
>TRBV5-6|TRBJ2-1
CASSLGAGGNEQFF
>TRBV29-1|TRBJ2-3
CSTPPTGDADTQYF
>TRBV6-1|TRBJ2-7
CASSELAVGAYEQYF
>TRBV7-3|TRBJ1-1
CASSLTGGNTEAFF
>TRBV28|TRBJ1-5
CASSLFLQLDSNQPQHF
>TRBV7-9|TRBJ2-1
CASSFGGDRRYNEQFF
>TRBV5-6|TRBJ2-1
CASSHLGTGYPELFF
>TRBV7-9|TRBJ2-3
CASSSAEANRPRGNTQYF
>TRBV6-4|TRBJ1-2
CASSDGQGGYTF
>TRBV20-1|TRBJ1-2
CSASDSNYGYTF
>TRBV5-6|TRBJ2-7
CASSLRQSFYEQYF
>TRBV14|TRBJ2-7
CASSSTRGPSDEQYF
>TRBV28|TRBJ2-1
CASSLPGLAGVYEQFF